One sample yielded the 6 T cell receptor beta chains listed below, sequenced in a study of human T cells and chemical hapten exposure. Time point: pre-sensitization, week 0. Treatment denoted: therapeutic diphenylcyclopropenone sensitization with weekly scalp DPC. Via MiXCR, TCRdb re-called the RACE reads, giving one row per CDR3 protein. The profile covers about 64,000 distinct CDR3 sequences, with 10% to 12% appearing a single time and about 4% taken by the ten largest. Here the sequenced sample was whole blood, taken in connection with sensitization to the hapten diphenylcyclopropenone (DPC). All receptors come from a woman between 40 and 55 years old with alopecia areata. Some clones in this sample may be carry-over from other donors' samples.

The chain's CDR3 is CASSPGGSGYEQYF. The DNA for the CDR3 is TGTGCCAGCAGCCCAGGGGGGAGCGGCTACGAGCAGTACTTC. The J gene is TRBJ2-7, the V gene TRBV5-6, with D possibly matching TRBD1 (7 bases). Trimming removed 4 bases from V and 3 bases from J, with 14 bases in between. Germline CDR1 SGHDT, CDR2 YYEEEE. The CDR3 totals 14 residues.

This clonotype was found a few times. The chain joins TRBV11-3 to TRBJ2-2; tentatively, D is TRBD1 (5 bases). V gave up 5 bases and J gave up 0 bases, with 10 bases separating them. Germline assignment: CDR1 SGHNT and CDR2 YENEEA. CDR3 length: 15 residues. CDR3 protein: CASSLRGTNTGELFF. The CDR3 nucleotides are TGTGCCAGCAGCCTAAGGGGTACGAACACCGGGGAGCTGTTTTTT.

This clonotype was detected ten times or more. This chain's CDR3 is CASSRVLEVRDYGYTF. The CDR3, as DNA: TGCGCCAGCAGCCGGGTCCTCGAGGTGAGGGACTATGGCTACACCTTC. V is TRBV4-3 and J is TRBJ1-2; D is uncertain. The CDR3 is 16 amino acids. The V and J ends lost 4 bases and 3 bases respectively, with 18 bases between them. Germline values: CDR1 LGHNA, CDR2 YSLEER.

There are a few counts of this clonotype. This chain uses TRBV7-2 with TRBJ2-7; TRBD1 matches at 7 bases. The V gene's germline CDR1 is SGHTA and CDR2 FQGNSA. Trimming removed 0 bases from V and 0 bases from J; junction bases left unmatched: 8. The CDR3 is 17 residues long. CDR3 sequence (DNA): TGTGCCAGCAGCTTAGCGCCTAGGGGGCGGAGCTCCTACGAGCAGTACTTC. Translated: CASSLAPRGRSSYEQYF. Combining the CDR3 with reference TRBV7-2 and TRBJ2-7 gives the whole variable domain GAGVSQSPSNKVTEKGKDVELRCDPISGHTALYWYRQSLGQGLEFLIYFQGNSAPDKSGLPSDRFSAERTGGSVSTLTIQRTQQEDSAVYLCASSLAPRGRSSYEQYFGPGTRLTVT.

This clonotype has just a few counts. V gene TRBV29-1 combines with J gene TRBJ2-1; 7 bases line up with TRBD2. Unmatched junction bases numbered 12, after V lost 0 bases and J lost 10 bases. CDR3 size: 15 residues. CDR1 SQVTM and CDR2 ANQGSEA come from the germline V gene. CDR3: CSVEERGVGGGEQFF. The CDR3 DNA is TGCAGCGTTGAAGAACGCGGGGTCGGCGGGGGAGAGCAGTTCTTC.

This clonotype was observed many times. The chain couples TRBV6-2 or TRBV6-3 to TRBJ2-2; tentative D call: TRBD2 (6 bases). V was cut by 5 bases and J by 8 bases, with 12 bases left in between. The length of the CDR3 is 13 residues. CDR1 is MNHEY, CDR2 SVGEGT, per germline. The CDR3 reads CASSHGTPGELFF. In DNA form, the CDR3 reads TGTGCCAGCAGTCACGGGACTCCAGGGGAGCTGTTTTTT.